This T cell receptor (beta chain) is from a study of T cell changes during pregnancy in multiple sclerosis. The table came from immunoSEQ multiplex PCR; TCRdb's copy has only in-frame clones and leaves some out. The sample has around 60,000 clones, 89% seen once. V lost 3 bases to trimming and J lost 2 bases, with 7 bases between them. The V gene's germline CDR1 is LNHDA and CDR2 SQIVND (reference sequence). The CDR3 sequence is 13 residues long. The sequence was collected from a female donor with multiple sclerosis, enrolled in a pregnancy study. The chain is built from TRBV19 and TRBJ1-2; possible D gene TRBD1, 5 bases. The input for sequencing was peripheral blood, taken in the first trimester of pregnancy. CDR3 in amino acids: CASSMEGNYGYTF. The CDR3 bases are TGTGCCAGTAGTATGGAGGGGAACTATGGCTACACCTTC.